Below, 24 T cell receptor beta chains from the same sample are listed, as sequenced in a study of blood T cell repertoires in COVID-19. Produced via immunoSEQ multiplex PCR; TCRdb's table is partial and in-frame only. The data contain fewer than 200,000 clones, 60% to 80% of them singletons. Material: PBMCs or T cells enriched from blood (not recorded which). These receptors originate from a woman between 50 and 59 years old who had recovered from COVID-19.

V usage is TRBV10-1 and J usage is TRBJ1-6; D is possibly TRBD1 (6 bases). Looked up from germline, CDR1 is WNHNN and CDR2 is SYGVQD (reference sequence). The CDR3 consists of 12 residues. Trimming took 8 bases from V and 6 from J, leaving 8 bases between them. CDR3 loop: CASDRSNSPLHF. The CDR3 nucleotides are TGCGCCAGCGACAGGTCTAATTCACCCCTCCACTTT.

The rearrangement uses TRBV11-1 and TRBJ1-1, with unresolved D. Germline loops: CDR1 SGHAT, CDR2 FQDESV (reference sequence). CDR3 length equals 12 residues. The ends were cut back, 7 bases at V and 8 bases at J, with 14 bases in the middle. The CDR3 loop reads CASTELPKEAFF. The CDR3 DNA reads TGTGCCAGCACCGAACTCCCGAAAGAAGCTTTCTTT.

Note on this clone: The same CDR3 also results from other DNA sequences found in this sample. The V gene is TRBV9, the J gene TRBJ2-2; a possible D gene is TRBD2 (5 bases). The CDR3 contains 14 residues. The V gene lost 0 bases and the J gene lost 2 bases, with 5 bases spanning the gap. Germline V gene sequence: CDR1 SGDLS, CDR2 YYNGEE. The CDR3 DNA sequence: TGTGCCAGCAGCGTAGGGACTAACACCGGGGAGCTGTTTTTT. This codes for CASSVGTNTGELFF.

V and J are TRBV18 and TRBJ2-4; 7 bases fit TRBD1. With V trimmed by 0 bases and J by 9 bases, 8 bases remained unmatched. The germline CDR1 and CDR2 sequences are KGHSH and LQKENI. The CDR3 has 15 amino acids. The CDR3: CASSPPASRGTIQYF. CDR3 sequence (DNA): TGTGCCAGCTCACCACCCGCGTCCAGGGGGACCATTCAGTACTTC.

CDR3 region: CASSLRNPGTGGEQFF. The CDR3 DNA follows: TGTGCCAGCAGCCTCCGCAACCCCGGGACAGGGGGAGAGCAGTTCTTC. The V call is TRBV7-6, the J call TRBJ2-1, with 11 nucleotides matching TRBD1. Per germline, CDR1 SGHVS and CDR2 FNYEAQ. The CDR3 runs 16 residues. The junction had 13 bases not matched to a gene; V was cut back by 5 bases and J by 10 bases.

This clone showed up just a few times. The chain has TRBV6-5 and TRBJ2-7, with TRBD2 matching 8 bases. J gave up 4 bases and V 8 bases, and 10 bases lay outside the gene matches. The CDR3 spans 14 residues. The V gene's germline CDR1 is MNHEY and CDR2 SVGAGI. The CDR3 DNA follows: TGTGCCAGCCGAGCGGGAGTTCAGGCTTACGAGCAGTACTTC. This translates into CASRAGVQAYEQYF.

The rearrangement uses TRBV24-1 and TRBJ1-5; tentatively, D is TRBD1 (6 bases). V was shortened by 5 bases and J by 2 bases, with 12 bases between the two germline ends. Germline V gene sequence: CDR1 KGHDR, CDR2 SFDVKD. This CDR3 has 15 residues. For the CDR3, the DNA is TGTGCCACCAGTGGGGGGGGCGCGGGCAATCAGCCCCAGCATTTT. Its protein product is CATSGGGAGNQPQHF.

The chain couples TRBV30 to TRBJ1-4; the D gene is possibly TRBD1 (6 bases). CDR3 length: 13 residues. CDR1 GTSNPN and CDR2 SVGIG come from the germline V gene (reference sequence). V was clipped by 1 base and J by 3 bases, with 6 bases between them. CDR3 amino acids: CAWSGQANEKLFF. Written as DNA, the CDR3 is TGTGCCTGGAGTGGACAGGCTAATGAAAAACTGTTTTTT. Full variable domain (missing parts from reference TRBV30 and TRBJ1-4): SQTIHQWPATLVQPVGSPLSLECTVEGTSNPNLYWYRQAAGRGLQLLFYSVGIGQISSEVPQNLSASRPQDRQFILSSKKLLLSDSGFYLCAWSGQANEKLFFGSGTQLSVL.

This sequence joins TRBV27 and TRBJ1-3; 9 nucleotides line up with TRBD1. Germline assignment: CDR1 MNHEY and CDR2 SMNVEV (reference sequence). With V trimmed by 4 bases and J by 0 bases, 16 bases remained unmatched. The CDR3 length is 20 residues. CDR3: CASSSGWGRTGGDSGNTIYF. In nucleotides, the CDR3 is TGTGCCAGCAGTTCGGGGTGGGGGCGAACAGGGGGCGACTCTGGAAACACCATATATTTT.

The chain is built from TRBV14 and TRBJ2-3, with 10 nucleotides matching TRBD1. V shed 2 bases and J 2 bases; nucleotides not matched to a gene: 4. CDR1 is SGHDN, CDR2 FVKESK, per germline. The CDR3 has 16 residues. DNA of the CDR3: TGTGCCAGCAGCCAAATGACAGGGGGCCCCACAGATACGCAGTATTTT. Translation gives CASSQMTGGPTDTQYF.

V usage is TRBV5-4 and J usage is TRBJ2-5; D is uncertain. V lost 7 bases, J lost 7 bases, and 20 bases lay in between. The length of the CDR3 is 14 residues. The germline V gene has CDR1 SGHNT and CDR2 YYREEE (reference sequence). The CDR3 DNA reads TGTGCCAGCGTTCCACTTGGAGTCCTAGGGACCCAGTACTTC. Protein product: CASVPLGVLGTQYF.

The sample holds a few counts of this clone. The genes are TRBV7-2 and TRBJ2-1, with D possibly TRBD2 on 5 matching bases. V was cut by 5 bases and J by 2 bases, with 13 bases left in between. CDR1 is SGHTA and CDR2 is FQGNSA in the germline V gene. This CDR3 has 15 amino acids. The CDR3 loop reads CASSPTRFAYNEQFF. For the CDR3, the DNA is TGTGCCAGCAGCCCAACTAGGTTTGCCTACAATGAGCAGTTCTTC. Variable domain in full (rest from reference TRBV7-2 and TRBJ2-1): GAGVSQSPSNKVTEKGKDVELRCDPISGHTALYWYRQSLGQGLEFLIYFQGNSAPDKSGLPSDRFSAERTGGSVSTLTIQRTQQEDSAVYLCASSPTRFAYNEQFFGPGTRLTVL.

This sequence joins TRBV4-2 and TRBJ2-1; TRBD2 matches 13 bases. Germline trimming cut 5 bases from V and 7 bases from J; bases unmatched to any gene: 11. CDR3 size: 17 residues. In germline, CDR1 is LGHNA, CDR2 YNFKEQ. CDR3 residues: CASSLGTGTSGKNEQFF. The CDR3 region has the DNA TGTGCCAGCAGCTTAGGAACTGGGACTAGCGGGAAAAATGAGCAGTTCTTC.

This clone was detected a few times. The J gene is TRBJ2-7, the V gene TRBV11-2, with TRBD2 as a possible D gene (6 bases). Germline CDR1 and CDR2: SGHAT and FQNNGV. Trimming left V 5 bases short and J 2 bases short, with 10 bases between. This CDR3 is 13 amino acids long. The CDR3 region has the DNA TGTGCCAGCAGCCTGGGACTGCCCTACGAGCAGTACTTC. Translation gives CASSLGLPYEQYF.

The chain couples TRBV5-5 to TRBJ1-2, with TRBD1 identical over 10 bases. J lost 6 bases, V lost 5 bases, and 10 bases had no gene match. The CDR3 loop spans 15 amino acids. Looked up from germline, CDR1 is SGHKS and CDR2 is YYEKEE (reference sequence). Written as DNA, the CDR3 is TGTGCCAGCAGAAGGACAGGGGGGGACAGGGATGGCTACACCTTC. Its protein is CASRRTGGDRDGYTF.

This rearrangement joins TRBV5-1 to TRBJ2-7; D may be TRBD2 (6 bases). Trimming pared 4 bases from V and 6 bases from J, leaving 14 bases between. The germline V gene encodes CDR1 SGHRS and CDR2 YFSETQ. The CDR3 runs 13 residues. Here the CDR3 DNA reads TGCGCCAGCAGCATGGGACTTTACGGCGAGCAGTACTTC. This gives the protein CASSMGLYGEQYF.

The chain has TRBV6-5 and TRBJ2-7; weak D call: TRBD2 (7 bases). V lost 6 bases and J lost 2, with 17 bases in between. The CDR3 loop spans 15 amino acids. CDR1 and CDR2 (germline): MNHEY, SVGAGI. CDR3 coding DNA: TGTGCCAGCAGAGGGGAGGGGGGACCTACCTACGAGCAGTACTTC. This translates into CASRGEGGPTYEQYF.

The chain carries TRBV11-2 and TRBJ2-2, with 7 bases fitting TRBD1. J was trimmed by 4 bases and V by 5 bases; bases with no gene match: 7. The CDR3 consists of 15 residues. Germline-derived CDR1 and CDR2 are SGHAT and FQNNGV. The CDR3 region has the DNA TGTGCCAGCAGCGCGACAGGGCTGGGCACCGGGGAGCTGTTTTTT. Translation: CASSATGLGTGELFF.

The J gene is TRBJ2-7, the V gene TRBV4-1, with TRBD2 identical over 9 bases. Trimming removed 1 base from V and 7 bases from J; junction bases left unmatched: 5. The germline V gene encodes CDR1 MGHRA and CDR2 YSYEKL. The CDR3 runs 14 residues. CDR3 bases: TGCGCCAGCAGCCAAGCCGTAGCGGGAGTTGAGCAGTACTTC. This sequence encodes CASSQAVAGVEQYF.

The chain couples TRBV7-9 to TRBJ1-2, with 8 bases aligning to TRBD1. Germline loops: CDR1 SEHNR, CDR2 FQNEAQ (reference sequence). CDR3 length equals 16 residues. With 4 bases clipped from V and 3 bases from J, the junction kept 10 bases outside the gene matches. The CDR3 is CASSSTSQGADYGYTF. The CDR3 region has the DNA TGTGCCAGCAGCTCAACCTCGCAGGGGGCTGACTATGGCTACACCTTC.

The chain is built from TRBV28 and TRBJ2-2, with TRBD1 identical over 12 bases. With V trimmed by 5 bases and J by 6 bases, 4 bases remained unmatched. Germline V gene data show CDR1 as MDHEN and CDR2 as SYDVKM. This CDR3 is built from 15 residues. The CDR3 DNA follows: TGTGCCAGCAGTCCCGGGACAGGGGGCGCCGGGGAGCTGTTTTTT. Translating it yields CASSPGTGGAGELFF.

The chain combines TRBV4-1 with TRBJ1-3; 8 nucleotides agree with TRBD1. In germline, CDR1 is MGHRA, CDR2 YSYEKL. This CDR3 spans 17 amino acids. J lost 3 bases, V lost 0 bases, and 7 bases had no gene match. The CDR3: CASSQDWQGAGGNTIYF. The CDR3 DNA sequence: TGCGCCAGCAGCCAAGATTGGCAGGGGGCAGGTGGAAACACCATATATTTT.

The chain links TRBV19 to TRBJ1-1; 9 nucleotides line up with TRBD1. The CDR3 covers 13 residues. The germline gives CDR1 LNHDA, CDR2 SQIVND (reference sequence). V shed 4 bases, J shed 5 bases, and the junction held 2 bases outside the gene matches. CDR3 protein: CASSRTGVTEAFF. In DNA, the CDR3 is TGTGCCAGTAGTAGGACAGGGGTGACTGAAGCTTTCTTT.

This clone was counted between two and nine times. This chain links TRBV7-9 with TRBJ1-4, with D tentatively TRBD1 (5 bases). The germline V and J ends were trimmed by 9 bases and 7 bases, with 21 bases remaining between them. This CDR3 is 15 amino acids long. Looked up from germline, CDR1 is SEHNR and CDR2 is FQNEAQ (reference sequence). CDR3 sequence reads: CASSSGGVNGEKLFF. The CDR3 DNA reads as TGTGCCAGTAGTTCCGGAGGGGTCAACGGTGAAAAACTGTTTTTT.